This TCR beta chain is from a study of OX40 agonist ivuxolimab in advanced cancers. Looked up from germline, CDR1 is GTSNPN and CDR2 is SVGIG (reference sequence). V lost 2 bases, J lost 0 bases, and 7 bases lay in between. The CDR3 runs to 13 residues. Clones were read by immunoSEQ multiplex PCR, and TCRdb kept only the in-frame ones, dropping some. The sample yields tens of thousands of clones, about nine tenths seen once. This clone appeared a few times. The source was CD4+ or CD8+ T cells sorted from blood, collected in a trial of the OX40 agonist ivuxolimab. The clonotype was recovered from an adult with an advanced solid tumor such as melanoma, head and neck, liver or kidney cancer. The gene calls are TRBV30 and TRBJ1-1; D remains unclear. This chain's CDR3 is CAWSNHLNTEAFF. DNA of the CDR3: TGTGCCTGGAGTAACCACCTGAACACTGAAGCTTTCTTT.